The table lists the clone carrying this T cell receptor beta chain with a count of one. This CDR3 contains 15 residues. V was clipped by 5 bases and J by 6 bases; unmatched bases: 11. The germline gives CDR1 SGHTA, CDR2 FQGTGA. The data are from a study of blood T cell repertoires in COVID-19. Study-level information: Sites across the United States, Italy and Spain contributed samples from acute and convalescent COVID-19. T cells, B-cell-depleted T cells, or PBMCs provided the cDNA or gDNA that served as material.

Per the original data handling: By means of reference gene primer amplification, nucleated cell counts were estimated. The table came from immunoSEQ multiplex PCR; TCRdb's copy has only in-frame clones and leaves some out. V and J calls and clone size are those listed in that table; D and trimming were worked out from the DNA. The sample holds around 110,000 clones, over 80% seen once. The specimen was peripheral blood. V is TRBV7-3 and J is TRBJ2-3; 7 bases match TRBD1. This receptor was identified in a woman in her 70s with acute or convalescent COVID-19. The CDR3: CASSPRGGPGDTQYF. In DNA form, the CDR3 reads TGTGCCAGCAGCCCCAGAGGGGGCCCGGGGGATACGCAGTATTTT.